This T cell receptor (beta chain) comes out of a study of identical twins. Study-level findings and limits: Cord blood beta clonotypes that were abundant carried fewer insertions, and memory repertoires showed no such trend. Out-of-frame alpha sequences shared by twins showed excess low generation probability.

TCRdb ran MiXCR on the 5' RACE reads and lists one entry per CDR3 protein. The data hold hundreds of thousands of distinct CDR3 sequences, with approximately 6% observed a single time. Only healthy Caucasians were enrolled as donors. This clonotype was found many times. Its antigen is as yet unknown. Germline CDR1 is ENHRY and CDR2 is SYGVKD. Trimming cost V 4 bases and J 5 bases, with 9 bases left between them. The CDR3 has 13 amino acids. The V call is TRBV10-3, the J call TRBJ2-1; D may correspond to TRBD1 or TRBD2 (5 bases each). What was sequenced was naive T cells sorted from blood. This clonotype was obtained from a man younger than 35 in good health. This chain's CDR3 is CAISGDADNEQFF. Written as DNA, the CDR3 is TGTGCCATCAGTGGGGACGCAGACAATGAGCAGTTCTTC.